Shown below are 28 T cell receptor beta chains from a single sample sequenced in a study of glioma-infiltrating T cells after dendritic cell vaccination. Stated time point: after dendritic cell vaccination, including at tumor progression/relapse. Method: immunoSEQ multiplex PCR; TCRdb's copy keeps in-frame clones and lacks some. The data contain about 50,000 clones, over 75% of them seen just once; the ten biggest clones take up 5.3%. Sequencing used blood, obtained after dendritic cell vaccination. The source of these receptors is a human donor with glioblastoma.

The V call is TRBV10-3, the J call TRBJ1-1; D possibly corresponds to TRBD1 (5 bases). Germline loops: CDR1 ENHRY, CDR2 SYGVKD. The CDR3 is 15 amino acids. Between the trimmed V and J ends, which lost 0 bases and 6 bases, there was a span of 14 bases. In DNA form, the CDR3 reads TGTGCCATCAGTGAGTCCTTGGGCCAAGGGGCTGAAGCTTTCTTT. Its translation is CAISESLGQGAEAFF.

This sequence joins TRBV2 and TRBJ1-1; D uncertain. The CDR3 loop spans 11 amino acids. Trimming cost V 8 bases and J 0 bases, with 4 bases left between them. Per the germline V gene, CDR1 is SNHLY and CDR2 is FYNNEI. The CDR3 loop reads CASQVNTEAFF. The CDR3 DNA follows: TGTGCCAGCCAGGTGAACACTGAAGCTTTCTTT.

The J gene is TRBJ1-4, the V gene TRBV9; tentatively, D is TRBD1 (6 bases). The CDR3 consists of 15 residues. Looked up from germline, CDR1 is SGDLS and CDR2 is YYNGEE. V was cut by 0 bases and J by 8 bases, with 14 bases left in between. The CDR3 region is CASSVEGQGREKLFF. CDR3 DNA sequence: TGTGCCAGCAGCGTAGAGGGACAAGGAAGAGAAAAACTGTTTTTT. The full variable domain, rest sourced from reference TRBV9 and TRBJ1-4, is DSGVTQTPKHLITATGQRVTLRCSPRSGDLSVYWYQQSLDQGLQFLIQYYNGEERAKGNILERFSAQQFPDLHSELNLSSLELGDSALYFCASSVEGQGREKLFFGSGTQLSVL.

The CDR3 spells CAIRGTGWRGTTNTGELFF. The CDR3 DNA follows: TGTGCCATCAGAGGAACGGGGTGGCGGGGGACCACGAACACCGGGGAGCTGTTTTTT. V and J are TRBV10-3 and TRBJ2-2; 7 nucleotides align to TRBD2. The V and J ends lost 6 bases and 0 bases, in that order; junction bases with no gene match: 16. There are 19 residues in the CDR3. Germline V CDR1 and CDR2: ENHRY, SYGVKD.

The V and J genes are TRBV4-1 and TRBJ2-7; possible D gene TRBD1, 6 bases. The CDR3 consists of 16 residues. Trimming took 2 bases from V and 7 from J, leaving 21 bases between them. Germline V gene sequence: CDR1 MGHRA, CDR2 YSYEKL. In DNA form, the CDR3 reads TGCGCCAGCAGCCAACCGTTCGACAGGTCGCCGGGTGAGCAGTACTTC. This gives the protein CASSQPFDRSPGEQYF.

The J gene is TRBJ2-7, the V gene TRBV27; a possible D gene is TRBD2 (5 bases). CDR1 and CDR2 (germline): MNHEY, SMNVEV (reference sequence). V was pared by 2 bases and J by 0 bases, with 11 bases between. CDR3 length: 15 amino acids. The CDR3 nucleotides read TGTGCCAGCAGTTTAGCGTCGGGGAGCTCCTACGAGCAGTACTTC. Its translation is CASSLASGSSYEQYF.

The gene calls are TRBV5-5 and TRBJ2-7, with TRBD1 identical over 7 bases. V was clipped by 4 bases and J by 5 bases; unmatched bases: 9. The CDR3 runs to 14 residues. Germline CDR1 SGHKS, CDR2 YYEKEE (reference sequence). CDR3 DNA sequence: TGTGCCAGCAGCGCAGACAGGGTCCTGGACGAGCAGTACTTC. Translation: CASSADRVLDEQYF.

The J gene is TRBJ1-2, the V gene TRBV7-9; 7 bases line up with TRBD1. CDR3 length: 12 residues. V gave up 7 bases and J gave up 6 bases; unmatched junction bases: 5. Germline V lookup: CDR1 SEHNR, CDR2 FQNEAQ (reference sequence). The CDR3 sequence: CASTDRADGYTF. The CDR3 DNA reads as TGTGCCAGCACCGACAGGGCAGATGGCTACACCTTC. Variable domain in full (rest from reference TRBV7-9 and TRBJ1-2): DTGVSQNPRHKITKRGQNVTFRCDPISEHNRLYWYRQTLGQGPEFLTYFQNEAQLEKSRLLSDRFSAERPKGSFSTLEIQRTEQGDSAMYLCASTDRADGYTFGSGTRLTVV.

CDR3 nucleotides: TGTGCCAGCAGGCAGGGGGCCTACAATCAGCCCCAGCATTTT. As protein: CASRQGAYNQPQHF. V and J are TRBV27 and TRBJ1-5, with 8 bases that match TRBD1. V lost 6 bases, J lost 3 bases, and 4 bases stayed unmatched. The length of the CDR3 is 14 residues. The germline gives CDR1 MNHEY, CDR2 SMNVEV (reference sequence).

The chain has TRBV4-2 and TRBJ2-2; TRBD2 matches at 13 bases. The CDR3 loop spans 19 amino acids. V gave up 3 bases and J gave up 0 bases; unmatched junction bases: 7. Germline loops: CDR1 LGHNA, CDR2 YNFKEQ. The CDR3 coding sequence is TGTGCCAGCAGCCAGCCTGGACTAGCGGGAGACCCGAACACCGGGGAGCTGTTTTTT. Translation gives CASSQPGLAGDPNTGELFF.

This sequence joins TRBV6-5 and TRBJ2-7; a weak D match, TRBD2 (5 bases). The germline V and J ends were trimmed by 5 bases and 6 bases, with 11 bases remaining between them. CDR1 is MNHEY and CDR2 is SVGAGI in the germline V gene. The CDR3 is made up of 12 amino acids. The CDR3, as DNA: TGTGCCAGCAGTGAAGATGAGGGCGAGCAGTACTTC. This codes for CASSEDEGEQYF.

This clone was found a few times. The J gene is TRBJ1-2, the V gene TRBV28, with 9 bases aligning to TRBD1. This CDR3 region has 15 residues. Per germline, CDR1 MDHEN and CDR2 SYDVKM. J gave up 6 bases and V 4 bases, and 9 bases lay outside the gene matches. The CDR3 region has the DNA TGTGCCAGCAGTTCCTGGGACAGGGCGTACCATGGCTACACCTTC. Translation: CASSSWDRAYHGYTF.

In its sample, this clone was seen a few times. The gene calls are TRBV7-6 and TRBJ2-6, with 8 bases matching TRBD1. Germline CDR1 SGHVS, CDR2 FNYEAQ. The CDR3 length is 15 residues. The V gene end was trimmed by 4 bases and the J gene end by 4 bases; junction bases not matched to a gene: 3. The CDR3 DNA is TGTGCCAGCAGCTCGACAGGGGCGGGGGCCAACGTCCTGACTTTC. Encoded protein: CASSSTGAGANVLTF.

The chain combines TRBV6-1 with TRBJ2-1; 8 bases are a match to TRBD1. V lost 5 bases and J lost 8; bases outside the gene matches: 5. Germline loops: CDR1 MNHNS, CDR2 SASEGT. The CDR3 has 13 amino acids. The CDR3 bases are TGTGCCAGCAGTAAACAGGGGGAGTATGAGCAGTTCTTC. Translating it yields CASSKQGEYEQFF.

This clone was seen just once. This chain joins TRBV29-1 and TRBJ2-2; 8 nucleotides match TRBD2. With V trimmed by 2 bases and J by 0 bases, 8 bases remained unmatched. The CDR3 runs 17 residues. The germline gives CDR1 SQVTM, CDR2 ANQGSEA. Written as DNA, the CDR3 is TGCAGCGTTGAATTGGGTCGGCGGGGGGCGAACACCGGGGAGCTGTTTTTT. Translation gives CSVELGRRGANTGELFF.

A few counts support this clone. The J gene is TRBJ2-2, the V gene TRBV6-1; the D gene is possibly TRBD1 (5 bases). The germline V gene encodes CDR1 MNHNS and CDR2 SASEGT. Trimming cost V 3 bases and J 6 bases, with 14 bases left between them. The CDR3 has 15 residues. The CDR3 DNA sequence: TGTGCCAGCAGTGATATGGCAGGGTTACCCGGGGAGCTGTTTTTT. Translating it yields CASSDMAGLPGELFF.

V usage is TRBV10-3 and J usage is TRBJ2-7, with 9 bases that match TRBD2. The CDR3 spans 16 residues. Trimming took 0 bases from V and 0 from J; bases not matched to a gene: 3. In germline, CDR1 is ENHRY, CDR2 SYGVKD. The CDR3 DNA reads TGTGCCATCAGTGAGTCGAGACTAGCGGACTCCTACGAGCAGTACTTC. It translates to CAISESRLADSYEQYF.

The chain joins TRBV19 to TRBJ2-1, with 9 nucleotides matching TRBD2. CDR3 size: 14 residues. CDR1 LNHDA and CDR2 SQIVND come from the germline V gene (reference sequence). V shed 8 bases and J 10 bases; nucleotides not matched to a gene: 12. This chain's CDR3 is CASLGREGVREQFF. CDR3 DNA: TGTGCCAGTCTAGGGCGGGAGGGAGTCCGCGAGCAGTTCTTC.

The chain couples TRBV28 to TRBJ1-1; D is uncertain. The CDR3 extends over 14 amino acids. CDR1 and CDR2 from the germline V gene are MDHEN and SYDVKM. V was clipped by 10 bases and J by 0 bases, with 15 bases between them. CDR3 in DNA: TGTGCCATTCAAGCGGCCGGAATGAACACTGAAGCTTTCTTT. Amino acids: CAIQAAGMNTEAFF.

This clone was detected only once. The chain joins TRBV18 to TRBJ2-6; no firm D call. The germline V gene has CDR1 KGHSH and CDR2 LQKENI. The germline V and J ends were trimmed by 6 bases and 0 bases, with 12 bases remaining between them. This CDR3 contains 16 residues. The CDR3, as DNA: TGTGCCAGCTCGCCAGACTCCGCCTCTGGGGCCAACGTCCTGACTTTC. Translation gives CASSPDSASGANVLTF. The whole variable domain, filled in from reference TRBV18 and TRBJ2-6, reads NAGVMQNPRHLVRRRGQEARLRCSPMKGHSHVYWYRQLPEEGLKFMVYLQKENIIDESGMPKERFSAEFPKEGPSILRIQQVVRGDSAAYFCASSPDSASGANVLTFGAGSRLTVL.

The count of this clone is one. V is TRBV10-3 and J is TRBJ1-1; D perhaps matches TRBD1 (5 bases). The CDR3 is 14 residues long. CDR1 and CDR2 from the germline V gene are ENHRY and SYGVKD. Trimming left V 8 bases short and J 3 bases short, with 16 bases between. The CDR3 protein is CAIWGGRRDTEAFF. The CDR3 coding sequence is TGTGCCATCTGGGGGGGGAGGAGGGACACTGAAGCTTTCTTT.

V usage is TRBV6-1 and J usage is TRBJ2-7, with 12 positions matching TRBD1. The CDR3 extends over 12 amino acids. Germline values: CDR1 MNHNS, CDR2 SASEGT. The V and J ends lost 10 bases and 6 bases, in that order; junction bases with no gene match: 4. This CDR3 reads CATGDRGREQYF. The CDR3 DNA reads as TGTGCCACCGGGGACAGGGGGCGCGAGCAGTACTTC.

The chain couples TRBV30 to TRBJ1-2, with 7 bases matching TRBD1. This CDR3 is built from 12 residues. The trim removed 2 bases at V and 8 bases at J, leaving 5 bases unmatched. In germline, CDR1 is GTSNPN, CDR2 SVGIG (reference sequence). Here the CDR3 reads CAWSRQTGGYTF. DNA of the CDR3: TGTGCCTGGAGTCGACAGACAGGGGGCTACACCTTC.

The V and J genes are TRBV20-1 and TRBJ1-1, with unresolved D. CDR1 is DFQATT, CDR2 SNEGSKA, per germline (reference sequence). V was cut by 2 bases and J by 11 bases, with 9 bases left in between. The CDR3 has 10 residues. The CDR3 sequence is CSARRTSAFF. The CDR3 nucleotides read TGCAGTGCTAGAAGGACTAGCGCTTTCTTT.

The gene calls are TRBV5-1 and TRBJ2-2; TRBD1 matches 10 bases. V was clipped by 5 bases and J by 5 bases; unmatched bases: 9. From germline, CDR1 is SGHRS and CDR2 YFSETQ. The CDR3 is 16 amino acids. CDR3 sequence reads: CASSWADRGITGELFF. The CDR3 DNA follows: TGCGCCAGCAGTTGGGCGGACAGGGGGATAACCGGGGAGCTGTTTTTT.

The CDR3 protein is CASSTGGPKDTQYF. The CDR3 DNA sequence: TGTGCCAGCAGCACCGGGGGACCAAAAGATACGCAGTATTTT. The rearrangement uses TRBV5-6 and TRBJ2-3; D may be TRBD2 (6 bases). Germline V gene sequence: CDR1 SGHDT, CDR2 YYEEEE. This CDR3 region has 14 residues. With 4 bases removed from V and 5 bases from J, the gap between germline ends came to 14 bases. Complete variable domain (other parts from reference TRBV5-6 and TRBJ2-3): DAGVTQSPTHLIKTRGQQVTLRCSPKSGHDTVSWYQQALGQGPQFIFQYYEEEERQRGNFPDRFSGHQFPNYSSELNVNALLLGDSALYLCASSTGGPKDTQYFGPGTRLTVL.

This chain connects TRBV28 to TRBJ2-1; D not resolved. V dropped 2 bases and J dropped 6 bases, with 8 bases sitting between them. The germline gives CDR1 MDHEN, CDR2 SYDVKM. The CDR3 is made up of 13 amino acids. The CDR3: CASSLVSPNEQFF. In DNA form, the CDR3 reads TGTGCCAGCAGTTTAGTCTCCCCCAATGAGCAGTTCTTC.

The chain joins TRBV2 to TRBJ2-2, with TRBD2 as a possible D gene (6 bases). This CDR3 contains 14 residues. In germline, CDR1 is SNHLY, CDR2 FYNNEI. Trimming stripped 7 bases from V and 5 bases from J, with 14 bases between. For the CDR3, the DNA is TGTGCCAGCAACGAGGTGGGGGGAACCGGGGAGCTGTTTTTT. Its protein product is CASNEVGGTGELFF.